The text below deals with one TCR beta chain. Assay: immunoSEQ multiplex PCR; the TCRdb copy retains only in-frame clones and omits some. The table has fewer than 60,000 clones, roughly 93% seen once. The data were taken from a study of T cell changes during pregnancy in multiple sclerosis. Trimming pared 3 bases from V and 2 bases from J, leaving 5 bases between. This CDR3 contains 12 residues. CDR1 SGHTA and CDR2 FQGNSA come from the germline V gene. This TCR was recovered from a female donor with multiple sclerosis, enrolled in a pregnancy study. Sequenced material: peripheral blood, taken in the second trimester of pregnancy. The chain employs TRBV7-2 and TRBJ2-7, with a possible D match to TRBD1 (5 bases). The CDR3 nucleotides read TGTGCCAGCAGCTTGGACACCTACGAGCAGTACTTC. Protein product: CASSLDTYEQYF.